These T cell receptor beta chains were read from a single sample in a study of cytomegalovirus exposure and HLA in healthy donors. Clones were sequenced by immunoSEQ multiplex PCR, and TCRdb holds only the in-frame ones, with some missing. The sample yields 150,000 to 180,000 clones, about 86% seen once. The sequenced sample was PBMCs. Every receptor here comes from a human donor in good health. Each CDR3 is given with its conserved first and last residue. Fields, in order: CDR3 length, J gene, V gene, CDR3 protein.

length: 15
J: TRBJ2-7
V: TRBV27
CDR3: CASSWALAASYEQYF

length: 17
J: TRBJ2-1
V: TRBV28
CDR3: CASSFIRWRDPYNEQFF

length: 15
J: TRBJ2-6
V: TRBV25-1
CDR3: CASTPNEAGANVLTF

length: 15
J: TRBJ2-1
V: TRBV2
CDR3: CASSPGQGALDEQFF

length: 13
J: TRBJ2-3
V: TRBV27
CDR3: CASRGLAADTQYF

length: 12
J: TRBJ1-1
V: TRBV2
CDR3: CASSESYTEAFF

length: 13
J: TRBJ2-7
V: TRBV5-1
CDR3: CASSPLEAYEQYF

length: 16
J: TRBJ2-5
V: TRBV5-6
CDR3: CASRHMTGPPQETQYF

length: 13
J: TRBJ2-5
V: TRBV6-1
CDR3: CASSRTGKETQYF

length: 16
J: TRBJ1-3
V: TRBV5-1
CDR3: CASSNGQAAGGNTIYF